This T cell receptor beta chain was identified during a study of T cells in Graves' hyperthyroidism and ophthalmopathy (dated by TCRdb to about 2019). Regarding the complete study: To identify distinguishing TCR V-J signatures, a discovery cohort of 100 patients was used, comprising 40 to 45 with Graves' ophthalmopathy and around 57 with stable Graves' hyperthyroidism. Prospective prediction of ophthalmopathy was tested in an independent validation cohort of 18 to 20 hyperthyroidism patients and some 17 patients who later progressed to ophthalmopathy. The 80 to 100 discovery patients were randomly divided into training and test sets at a 7:3 ratio. In addition, the study compared T-cell repertoires in thyroid tissue and in blood from over 5 Graves' hyperthyroidism patients. After blood sampling, hyperthyroidism patients were treated with methimazole at a starting dose of 30 mg daily, and ophthalmopathy patients were treated with high-dose intravenous methylprednisolone. The paper reports TCR Vbeta CDR3 sequencing of roughly 140 peripheral blood samples: around 45 ophthalmopathy, around 80 hyperthyroidism and around 17 progressor patients. Overall study results and their limits: Most expanded thyroid clonotypes (frequency above 0.001) were also detected in blood, a finding suggesting that blood repertoires may reflect thyroid immune responses. In cross-validation, a model built on a 13 V-J signature told ophthalmopathy apart from stable hyperthyroidism with approximately 90% sensitivity and roughly 82% specificity, and in testing the same model reached 80%/75%. During validation, the model predicted progression to ophthalmopathy a median of about 6.5 months ahead of onset, with almost 71% sensitivity and about 72% specificity. No statistical method was used to fix the sample size in advance, and group allocation was not hidden from the investigators.

The TCR beta CDR3 regions were amplified from RNA transcripts. The first round of RT-PCR for the TCR CDR3 was performed with the HTBI primer set and the Qiagen OneStep RT-PCR kit. A second multiplex PCR round built the libraries, followed by size selection and purification. The libraries were sequenced on an Illumina HiSeq2000 using paired-end 100 bp reads. The original methods were these. SOAPnuke was used to process the raw data, with reads discarded if the reads contained adapters or uncalled bases, had a mean Phred below 15, or lacked an exact constant-primer or identifier match. High-quality paired reads were merged using COPE v1.2.5, and each unique nucleotide sequence was defined as a clonotype. MiTCR v1.1 was used to align clonotypes to the IMGT TRBV, TRBD and TRBJ reference segments. The analysis was restricted to V-J combinations with a frequency above 0.0001, which together covered 99% to 99.2% of the repertoires. A TCS score was defined as the ratio between F50 (clonal expansion) and ExV (chaos), using BLOSUM62-based TCRdist between CDR3 peptides within each V-J. Welch's t-statistics and random forest reduced fewer than 550 V-J features to 13, which were used in a naive Bayes classifier (R e1071). The Morisita-Horn index was used to measure how similar the thyroid and blood repertoires were. Using fastp at Q25 and MiXCR, TCRdb reprocessed the public reads and kept productive beta chains. Every distinct CDR3 protein forms one entry, paired with its most common genes and DNA. These V and J calls derive from TCRdb rather than the authors' analysis. In all, the sample holds hundreds of thousands of distinct CDR3 sequences, and 40% to 55% of those were seen once. Of the sample, less than 9% falls within the top ten clones.

A note on this clonotype: The antigen this receptor binds is unknown. Here the CDR3 omits its conserved ending phenylalanine or tryptophan, so a read error is the likely source. The DNA is omitted, as the CDR3 cannot be located on it reliably, and the CDR3 follows TCRdb's listing.

The study excluded patients with uncontrolled infections, other autoimmune diseases, pregnancy or lactation. Diagnoses relied on clinical symptoms, serum thyroxine and TRAb, thyroid ultrasound and orbital computed tomography. Total RNA was extracted with Trizol reagent, and quality was checked on an Agilent 2100 Bioanalyzer. The specimen was peripheral blood or thyroid tissue (not recorded which). The receptor's source is an adult man with Graves' disease, either hyperthyroidism or ophthalmopathy (not recorded which).

The encoded CDR3 is CATSTGDSYEEYI. The chain is assembled from TRBV15 and TRBJ2-7. Both ends counted, the CDR3 spans 13 residues. In the germline V gene (reference sequence), CDR1 corresponds to LNHNV and CDR2 to YYDKDF.